The source of this T cell receptor (beta chain) is a study of T cells in tuberculosis. As for the study in general: In South Africa, adults with active tuberculosis were compared with IGRA-negative and latently infected IGRA-positive adolescents. Overall study results and limits: Smaller distances to GMM-specific TCRs suggested their expansion in active tuberculosis. Using the GMM-specific repertoire gave around 90% accuracy versus over 60% with motifs.

This clone occurred once. What it binds is not known. Sequencing used immunoSEQ multiplex PCR; TCRdb keeps in-frame clones, though not all of them. The sample lists 35,000 to 45,000 clones; around 92% were seen once. Germline lookup yields CDR1 MNHEY and CDR2 SVGAGI. The CDR3 totals 15 residues. V was clipped by 5 bases and J by 0 bases, with 11 bases between them. This receptor was obtained from a donor aged 10-29 years with latent tuberculosis or without tuberculosis infection. Some clones in this sample may be carry-over from other donors' samples. The J gene is TRBJ2-1, the V gene TRBV6-5; possibly TRBD2 for D (6 bases). Sequenced input: PBMCs. The CDR3 loop is CASSLDGSSYNEQFF. The CDR3 DNA follows: TGTGCCAGCAGTCTTGACGGGAGCTCCTACAATGAGCAGTTCTTC.